These 10 T cell receptor beta chains came from one sample sequenced in a study of early T cells in non-severe SARS-CoV-2 infection. TCRdb reanalysed the 5' RACE reads using MiXCR and keeps one entry per CDR3 protein. The table has about 80,000 distinct CDR3 sequences, approximately 12% seen once. The sample taken for sequencing was whole blood. These receptors were obtained from an adult who was a healthcare worker with PCR-confirmed SARS-CoV-2 infection or an uninfected control (not recorded which).

This clonotype occurred many times. The rearrangement links TRBV29-1 to TRBJ2-5, with D maybe TRBD2 (5 bases). The CDR3 runs to 13 residues. Trimming stripped 7 bases from V and 5 bases from J, with 17 bases between. CDR1 is SQVTM and CDR2 is ANQGSEA in the germline V gene. In DNA form, the CDR3 reads TGCAGCGGGCTTAGAGGGCTGGGCGAGACCCAGTACTTC. Translation gives CSGLRGLGETQYF.

Many counts were recorded for this clonotype. The chain joins TRBV20-1 to TRBJ2-3; 8 positions match TRBD2. V gave up 5 bases and J gave up 5 bases; unmatched junction bases: 3. The CDR3 is 12 amino acids. Looked up from germline, CDR1 is DFQATT and CDR2 is SNEGSKA (reference sequence). The CDR3 protein is CSAHTSGDTQYF. The DNA for the CDR3 is TGCAGTGCTCATACTAGCGGAGATACGCAGTATTTT.

The chain has TRBV7-2 and TRBJ2-1; 11 bases align to TRBD2. The J segment lost 7 bases and the V segment lost 1 base, leaving 6 bases of the junction unmatched. This CDR3 has 16 residues. The germline V gene has CDR1 SGHTA and CDR2 FQGNSA. The CDR3 bases are TGTGCCAGCAGCTTAGGCCTAGCGGGAGGTTGGAATGAGCAGTTCTTC. Its translation is CASSLGLAGGWNEQFF.

Ten or more counts support this clonotype. This chain links TRBV28 with TRBJ1-3; D might be TRBD1 (5 bases). Between the trimmed V and J ends, which lost 6 bases and 0 bases, there was a span of 18 bases. In germline, CDR1 is MDHEN, CDR2 SYDVKM. The CDR3 extends over 17 amino acids. This CDR3 reads CASSPNSGGHSGNTIYF. CDR3 DNA sequence: TGTGCCAGCAGCCCTAACTCGGGTGGACACTCTGGAAACACCATATATTTT.

CDR3 DNA: TGTGCCAGCAGTTTGAGCGGTCCCCTGGGTACGCAGTATTTT. It translates to CASSLSGPLGTQYF. The chain uses TRBV28 and TRBJ2-3; tentatively, D is TRBD2 (5 bases). The CDR3 extends over 14 amino acids. V was trimmed by 3 bases and J by 8 bases, leaving 15 bases between them. Per germline, CDR1 MDHEN and CDR2 SYDVKM. The whole variable domain, filled in from reference TRBV28 and TRBJ2-3, reads DVKVTQSSRYLVKRTGEKVFLECVQDMDHENMFWYRQDPGLGLRLIYFSYDVKMKEKGDIPEGYSVSREKKERFSLILESASTNQTSMYLCASSLSGPLGTQYFGPGTRLTVL.

As to this clonotype: A much larger clone differs from this one at a single base, so this may be a read error. The chain links TRBV20-1 to TRBJ1-2; 8 bases are a match to TRBD1. The germline V gene encodes CDR1 DFQATT and CDR2 SNEGSKA (reference sequence). There are 12 residues in the CDR3. The CDR3: CSTSRDRPGYTF. DNA of the CDR3: TGCAGTACTAGCCGGGACAGGCCAGGCTACACCTTC.

The sample holds many counts of this clonotype. CDR3 nucleotides: TGTGCCAGCAGTGGGGGTTCTAGCGACTACACCGGGGAGCTGTTTTTT. Translated: CASSGGSSDYTGELFF. This chain uses TRBV27 with TRBJ2-2; possibly TRBD2 for D (6 bases). Per the germline V gene, CDR1 is MNHEY and CDR2 is SMNVEV (reference sequence). This CDR3 has 16 amino acids. V lost 5 bases to trimming and J lost 3 bases, with 16 bases between them.

This clonotype was seen a handful of times. The rearrangement joins TRBV7-9 to TRBJ1-3; D is uncertain. Germline V gene sequence: CDR1 SEHNR, CDR2 FQNEAQ (reference sequence). The CDR3 sequence is 15 residues long. With 4 bases removed from V and 2 bases from J, the gap between germline ends came to 12 bases. The CDR3 DNA is TGTGCCAGCAGCTCAACGCCATTCCCTGGAAACACCATATATTTT. Translation: CASSSTPFPGNTIYF.

The chain carries TRBV12-3 or TRBV12-4 and TRBJ2-5; D tentatively reads TRBD1 or TRBD2 (5 bases each). Trimming stripped 4 bases from V and 4 bases from J, with 7 bases between. CDR3 length equals 12 residues. The CDR3 here is CASSYGAETQYF. CDR3 coding DNA: TGTGCCAGCAGTTACGGGGCAGAGACCCAGTACTTC.

This clonotype was found a few times. The chain links TRBV11-2 to TRBJ2-1; the match to TRBD2 covers 7 bases. This CDR3 is 15 amino acids long. V dropped 0 bases and J dropped 4; count of bases not matched to a gene: 3. Germline loops: CDR1 SGHAT, CDR2 FQNNGV. CDR3 amino acids: CASSLDGAGYNEQFF. CDR3 coding DNA: TGTGCCAGCAGCTTAGACGGAGCGGGGTACAATGAGCAGTTCTTC.